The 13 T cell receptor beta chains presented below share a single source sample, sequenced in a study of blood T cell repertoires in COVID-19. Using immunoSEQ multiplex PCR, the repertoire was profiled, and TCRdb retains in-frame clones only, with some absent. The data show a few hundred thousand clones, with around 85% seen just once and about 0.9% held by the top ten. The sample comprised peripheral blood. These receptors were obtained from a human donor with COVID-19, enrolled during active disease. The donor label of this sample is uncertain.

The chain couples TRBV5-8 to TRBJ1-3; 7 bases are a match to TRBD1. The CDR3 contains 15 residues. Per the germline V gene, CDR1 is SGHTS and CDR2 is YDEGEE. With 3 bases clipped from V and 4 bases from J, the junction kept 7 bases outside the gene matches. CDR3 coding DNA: TGTGCCAGCAGCTATCCAGAGACAGGGGGAAACACCATATATTTT. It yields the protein CASSYPETGGNTIYF. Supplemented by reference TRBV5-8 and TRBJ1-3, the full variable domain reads EAGVTQSPTHLIKTRGQQATLRCSPISGHTSVYWYQQALGLGLQFLLWYDEGEERNRGNFPPRFSGRQFPNYSSELNVNALELEDSALYLCASSYPETGGNTIYFGEGSWLTVV.

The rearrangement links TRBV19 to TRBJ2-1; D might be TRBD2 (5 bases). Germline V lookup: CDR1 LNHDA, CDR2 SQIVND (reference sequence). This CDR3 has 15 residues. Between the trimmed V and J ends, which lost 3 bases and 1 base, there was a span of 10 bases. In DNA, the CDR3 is TGTGCCAGTAGTATCGGTCGGGGTTCCTACAATGAGCAGTTCTTC. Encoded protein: CASSIGRGSYNEQFF.

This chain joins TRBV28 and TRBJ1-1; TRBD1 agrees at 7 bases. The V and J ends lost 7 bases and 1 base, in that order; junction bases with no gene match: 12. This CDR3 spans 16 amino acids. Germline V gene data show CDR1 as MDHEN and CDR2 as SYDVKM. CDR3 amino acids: CASNPTGTVRNTEAFF. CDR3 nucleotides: TGTGCCAGCAACCCGACCGGGACAGTTAGGAACACTGAAGCTTTCTTT.

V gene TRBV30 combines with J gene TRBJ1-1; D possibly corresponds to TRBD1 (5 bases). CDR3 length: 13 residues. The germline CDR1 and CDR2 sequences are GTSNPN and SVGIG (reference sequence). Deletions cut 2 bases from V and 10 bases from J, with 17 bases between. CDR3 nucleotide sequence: TGTGCCTGGAGTATGCAGGGCGTACAGCGAGCTTTCTTT. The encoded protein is CAWSMQGVQRAFF.

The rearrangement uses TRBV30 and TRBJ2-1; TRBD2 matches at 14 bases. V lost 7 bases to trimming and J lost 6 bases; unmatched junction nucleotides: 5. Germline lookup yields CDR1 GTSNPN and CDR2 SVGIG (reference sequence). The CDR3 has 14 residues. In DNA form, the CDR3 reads TGTGCCTCGCAGGGACTAGCGGGAGTCAATGAGCAGTTCTTC. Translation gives CASQGLAGVNEQFF. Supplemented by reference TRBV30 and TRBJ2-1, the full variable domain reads SQTIHQWPATLVQPVGSPLSLECTVEGTSNPNLYWYRQAAGRGLQLLFYSVGIGQISSEVPQNLSASRPQDRQFILSSKKLLLSDSGFYLCASQGLAGVNEQFFGPGTRLTVL.

CDR3: CASSRDSQVNQPQHF. The CDR3 DNA reads TGTGCCAGCAGTCGGGACTCCCAAGTTAATCAGCCCCAGCATTTT. The chain recombines TRBV6-5 with TRBJ1-5; D is possibly TRBD1 (5 bases). The length of the CDR3 is 15 residues. The germline V and J ends were trimmed by 5 bases and 4 bases, with 15 bases remaining between them. Germline V gene sequence: CDR1 MNHEY, CDR2 SVGAGI.

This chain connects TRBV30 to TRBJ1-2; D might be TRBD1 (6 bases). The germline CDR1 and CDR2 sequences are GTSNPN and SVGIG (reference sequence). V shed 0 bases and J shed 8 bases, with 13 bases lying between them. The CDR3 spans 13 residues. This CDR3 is CAWSVVGAWGYTF. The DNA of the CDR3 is TGTGCCTGGAGTGTAGTGGGGGCGTGGGGCTACACCTTC.

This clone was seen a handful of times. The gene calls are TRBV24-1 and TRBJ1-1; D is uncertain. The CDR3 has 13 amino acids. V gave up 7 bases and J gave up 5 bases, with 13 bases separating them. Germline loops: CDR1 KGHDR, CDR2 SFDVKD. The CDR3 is CATRETALTEAFF. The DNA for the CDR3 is TGTGCCACCAGGGAGACGGCCCTGACTGAAGCTTTCTTT.

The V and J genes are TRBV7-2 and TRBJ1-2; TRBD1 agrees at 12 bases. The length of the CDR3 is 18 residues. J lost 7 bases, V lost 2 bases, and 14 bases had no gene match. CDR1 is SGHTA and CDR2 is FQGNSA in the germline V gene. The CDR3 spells CASSLPWAGTGGEVGYTF. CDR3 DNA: TGTGCCAGCAGCTTACCCTGGGCGGGGACAGGGGGCGAGGTTGGCTACACCTTC.

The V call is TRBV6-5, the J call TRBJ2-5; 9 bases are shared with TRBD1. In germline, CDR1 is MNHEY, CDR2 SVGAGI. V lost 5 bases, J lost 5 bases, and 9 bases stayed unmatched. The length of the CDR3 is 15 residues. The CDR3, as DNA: TGTGCCAGCAGTAGAGAAACAGGGGGCTGGGAGACCCAGTACTTC. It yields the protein CASSRETGGWETQYF.

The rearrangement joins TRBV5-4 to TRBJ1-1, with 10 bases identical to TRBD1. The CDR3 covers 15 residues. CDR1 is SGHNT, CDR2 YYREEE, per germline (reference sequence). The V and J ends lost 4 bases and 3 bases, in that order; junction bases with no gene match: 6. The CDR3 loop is CASSGPGTGDTEAFF. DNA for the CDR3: TGTGCCAGCAGCGGACCCGGGACAGGGGACACTGAAGCTTTCTTT.

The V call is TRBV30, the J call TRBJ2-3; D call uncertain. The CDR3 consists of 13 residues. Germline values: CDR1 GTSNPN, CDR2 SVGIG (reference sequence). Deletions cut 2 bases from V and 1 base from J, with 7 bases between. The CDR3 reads CAWSRLRTDTQYF. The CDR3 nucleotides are TGTGCCTGGAGTCGGTTACGCACAGATACGCAGTATTTT.

CDR3 in DNA: TGTGCCAGCAGCTCCCCCGGGTCGGATACGCAGTATTTT. Translating gives CASSSPGSDTQYF. The rearrangement links TRBV7-9 to TRBJ2-3, with no clear D. Looked up from germline, CDR1 is SEHNR and CDR2 is FQNEAQ (reference sequence). V shed 4 bases and J shed 6 bases, with 11 bases lying between them. The CDR3 sequence is 13 residues long.